Below, 15 T cell receptor beta chains from the same sample are listed, as sequenced in a study of a mutant IDH1 vaccine in newly diagnosed glioma (dated by TCRdb to the early 2020s). The library was prepared using the immunoSEQ multiplex PCR assay. Held by TCRdb, this immuneACCESS table contains in-frame sequences only and omits some clones. Under half of the omission traces to an unresolved V gene where checked; the cause of the rest is unknown. Recorded for this sample are fewer than 70,000 clones; around 86% of them occurred a single time. The ten top clones hold 3.8% of the sample. According to the study, the label for this sample's time point signals: week 47, end of study. Each vaccine dose, consisting of 300 ug of a 20-mer mutant IDH1 peptide in Montanide, was administered subcutaneously with topical imiquimod. These receptors' antigens are unknown. Here the sequenced sample was PBMCs, taken from a glioma patient whose treatment included an IDH1 peptide vaccine. These receptors originate from a man younger than 40 with glioma.

This clone was seen a single time. This chain connects TRBV6-1 to TRBJ1-2; D might be TRBD1 (5 bases). V lost 7 bases, J lost 4 bases, and 13 bases lay in between. The CDR3 totals 13 residues. The germline V gene encodes CDR1 MNHNS and CDR2 SASEGT. CDR3 loop: CASTGRESYGYTF. In nucleotides, the CDR3 is TGTGCCAGCACGGGCAGGGAGTCCTATGGCTACACCTTC.

V gene TRBV19 combines with J gene TRBJ1-5; 7 bases line up with TRBD1. This CDR3 contains 18 residues. J was trimmed by 0 bases and V by 4 bases; bases with no gene match: 12. The germline V gene encodes CDR1 LNHDA and CDR2 SQIVND (reference sequence). The CDR3, as DNA: TGTGCCAGTAGTAACGGGACAGTTCCCTTATATAGCAATCAGCCCCAGCATTTT. It translates to CASSNGTVPLYSNQPQHF.

The V call is TRBV7-2, the J call TRBJ1-1; possible D gene TRBD1, 6 bases. Germline V CDR1 and CDR2: SGHTA, FQGNSA. V lost 5 bases and J 4 bases, leaving 17 bases between the germline ends. The CDR3 runs 15 residues. The DNA of the CDR3 is TGTGCCAGCAGCGGCCTACGGGGGGCTGGCACTGAAGCTTTCTTT. Protein product: CASSGLRGAGTEAFF.

Written as DNA, the CDR3 is TGTGCCAGCAGGTGGAGGGTTGTAAGCGACGAGCAGTACTTC. This codes for CASRWRVVSDEQYF. The chain has TRBV5-5 and TRBJ2-7, with D possibly TRBD2 on 6 matching bases. V lost 5 bases, J lost 5 bases, and 17 bases lay in between. CDR1 and CDR2 (germline): SGHKS, YYEKEE (reference sequence). This CDR3 region has 14 residues. Together with reference TRBV5-5 and TRBJ2-7, the CDR3 gives the full variable domain: DAGVTQSPTHLIKTRGQQVTLRCSPISGHKSVSWYQQVLGQGPQFIFQYYEKEERGRGNFPDRFSARQFPNYSSELNVNALLLGDSALYLCASRWRVVSDEQYFGPGTRLTVT.

The J gene is TRBJ1-3, the V gene TRBV11-2; D remains ambiguous. The germline gives CDR1 SGHAT, CDR2 FQNNGV. V was pared by 2 bases and J by 5 bases, with 1 base between. This CDR3 comprises 11 residues. CDR3 residues: CASSLRNTIYF. Written as DNA, the CDR3 is TGTGCCAGCAGCTTAAGAAACACCATATATTTT. The variable domain in full, with the rest retrieved from reference TRBV11-2 and TRBJ1-3, is EAGVAQSPRYKIIEKRQSVAFWCNPISGHATLYWYQQILGQGPKLLIQFQNNGVVDDSQLPKDRFSAERLKGVDSTLKIQPAKLEDSAVYLCASSLRNTIYFGEGSWLTVV.

Here the CDR3 reads CASGRGGTASYEQYF. The DNA for the CDR3 is TGTGCCAGCGGTCGCGGCGGGACGGCTTCCTACGAGCAGTACTTC. J is TRBJ2-7 and V is TRBV28; tentatively, D is TRBD2 (6 bases). Trimming removed 8 bases at V and 1 base at J, with 18 bases between. Germline CDR1 MDHEN, CDR2 SYDVKM. The CDR3 is 15 residues long.

The chain employs TRBV10-3 and TRBJ2-5, with unresolved D. Trimming took 4 bases from V and 0 from J, leaving 12 bases between them. The CDR3 loop spans 15 amino acids. Germline values: CDR1 ENHRY, CDR2 SYGVKD. CDR3 region: CAISAAGSYQETQYF. CDR3 bases: TGTGCCATCAGTGCTGCAGGCTCGTACCAAGAGACCCAGTACTTC.

A few counts support this clone. CDR3 in DNA: TGCGCCACTTCGAGACAGGAGTATCAGCCCCAGCATTTT. Its protein product is CATSRQEYQPQHF. This sequence joins TRBV4-1 and TRBJ1-5; D perhaps matches TRBD1 (6 bases). V was trimmed by 10 bases and J by 5 bases, leaving 15 bases between them. From germline, CDR1 is MGHRA and CDR2 YSYEKL. The CDR3 contains 13 residues.

The J gene is TRBJ1-2, the V gene TRBV19; the match to TRBD1 covers 10 bases. V was clipped by 5 bases and J by 7 bases; unmatched bases: 7. Germline assignment: CDR1 LNHDA and CDR2 SQIVND (reference sequence). CDR3 size: 14 residues. The CDR3 bases are TGTGCCAGTAGTCCCGACAGGGACAGGGGTGGCTACACCTTC. It encodes CASSPDRDRGGYTF.

This chain connects TRBV27 to TRBJ2-7; a weak D match, TRBD1 (5 bases). Trimming pared 1 base from V and 3 bases from J, leaving 13 bases between. Germline CDR1 is MNHEY and CDR2 is SMNVEV (reference sequence). The CDR3 runs to 15 residues. As DNA, the CDR3 is TGTGCCAGCAGTTTATTGGCCCGACAGCACTACGAGCAGTACTTC. It codes for CASSLLARQHYEQYF.

This chain joins TRBV11-2 and TRBJ2-7, with D possibly being TRBD1 or TRBD2 (6 bases each). This CDR3 comprises 19 residues. Germline V lookup: CDR1 SGHAT, CDR2 FQNNGV. V gave up 4 bases and J gave up 1 base, with 26 bases separating them. The CDR3: CASSSLANLRGLSSYEQYF. CDR3 sequence (DNA): TGTGCCAGCAGCTCCCTAGCAAACCTACGGGGGCTTTCGTCCTACGAGCAGTACTTC. Drawing the rest from reference TRBV11-2 and TRBJ2-7, the complete variable domain is EAGVAQSPRYKIIEKRQSVAFWCNPISGHATLYWYQQILGQGPKLLIQFQNNGVVDDSQLPKDRFSAERLKGVDSTLKIQPAKLEDSAVYLCASSSLANLRGLSSYEQYFGPGTRLTVT.

J is TRBJ1-6 and V is TRBV7-2; D is undetermined. V lost 3 bases and J lost 9, with 9 bases in between. Germline V CDR1 and CDR2: SGHTA, FQGNSA. CDR3 length: 13 residues. The DNA of the CDR3 is TGTGCCAGCAGCTTTCTAACGGGTTCACCCCTCCACTTT. Its protein is CASSFLTGSPLHF.

This rearrangement joins TRBV6-5 to TRBJ1-5; TRBD1 aligns across 8 bases. CDR1 is MNHEY and CDR2 is SVGAGI in the germline V gene. Trimming took 4 bases from V and 7 from J; bases not matched to a gene: 6. This CDR3 spans 14 amino acids. The CDR3: CASSSSTGEQPQHF. The CDR3 bases are TGTGCCAGCAGTTCCTCGACAGGGGAACAGCCCCAGCATTTT.

CDR3 nucleotides: TGTGCCAGTAGTATAGGTAGCGGGGGACTACAAGAGACCCAGTACTTC. It codes for CASSIGSGGLQETQYF. The chain recombines TRBV19 with TRBJ2-5, with 9 bases aligning to TRBD2. This CDR3 is 16 amino acids long. V shed 1 base, J shed 2 bases, and the junction held 5 bases outside the gene matches. Germline assignment: CDR1 LNHDA and CDR2 SQIVND (reference sequence).

This rearrangement joins TRBV6-5 to TRBJ1-1; possibly TRBD1 for D (5 bases). This CDR3 comprises 13 residues. Looked up from germline, CDR1 is MNHEY and CDR2 is SVGAGI. V lost 5 bases and J 1 base, leaving 8 bases between the germline ends. CDR3 region: CASSLGANTEAFF. CDR3 DNA: TGTGCCAGCAGTCTCGGGGCGAACACTGAAGCTTTCTTT.